The 29 T cell receptor beta chains below come from one sample, sequenced in a study of blood T cell repertoires in COVID-19. Measured with immunoSEQ multiplex PCR; TCRdb has only the in-frame clones, and not every one. The sample includes some 240,000 clones, 80% to 85% seen only once; the top ten take around 3.7%. Sample: PBMCs or T cells enriched from blood (not recorded which). These receptors were taken from a man in his forties or fifties who had recovered from COVID-19.

The chain uses TRBV20-1 and TRBJ1-6, with D perhaps TRBD1 (6 bases). Germline V CDR1 and CDR2: DFQATT, SNEGSKA (reference sequence). The ends were cut back, 3 bases at V and 7 bases at J, with 10 bases in the middle. The CDR3 loop spans 13 amino acids. This CDR3 reads CSASGGPNSPLHF. The CDR3, as DNA: TGCAGTGCTAGTGGGGGGCCGAATTCACCCCTCCACTTT.

The chain employs TRBV4-3 and TRBJ2-7; 7 positions match TRBD2. This CDR3 comprises 16 residues. Germline trimming cut 4 bases from V and 3 bases from J; bases unmatched to any gene: 12. CDR1 and CDR2 from the germline V gene are LGHNA and YSLEER. In DNA, the CDR3 is TGCGCCAGCAGCCCGCTGGCCGCGGGAGAATTCTACGAGCAGTACTTC. Its protein is CASSPLAAGEFYEQYF.

This chain uses TRBV29-1 with TRBJ1-1; 8 bases agree with TRBD1. Trimming at V came to 8 bases and at J to 4 bases, leaving 3 bases not matched to a gene. The germline V gene has CDR1 SQVTM and CDR2 ANQGSEA. CDR3 length: 11 residues. The CDR3 protein is CSSGQGTEAFF. Here the CDR3 DNA reads TGCAGCTCAGGACAGGGCACTGAAGCTTTCTTT.

This chain links TRBV5-8 with TRBJ2-2, with TRBD2 identical over 10 bases. The CDR3 is 16 amino acids. Germline CDR1 is SGHTS and CDR2 is YDEGEE. Trimming removed 7 bases from V and 2 bases from J; junction bases left unmatched: 8. The CDR3 loop is CASGTLAGVNTGELFF. CDR3 coding DNA: TGTGCCAGCGGGACCCTAGCGGGGGTTAACACCGGGGAGCTGTTTTTT.

The V call is TRBV30, the J call TRBJ1-4; the D is unclear. The V gene's germline CDR1 is GTSNPN and CDR2 SVGIG (reference sequence). The CDR3 is 12 amino acids. V was shortened by 2 bases and J by 8 bases, with 9 bases between the two germline ends. This CDR3 is CAWSRDMEKLFF. The DNA of the CDR3 is TGTGCCTGGAGTCGAGACATGGAAAAACTGTTTTTT. Full variable domain (outside the CDR3, taken from reference TRBV30 and TRBJ1-4): SQTIHQWPATLVQPVGSPLSLECTVEGTSNPNLYWYRQAAGRGLQLLFYSVGIGQISSEVPQNLSASRPQDRQFILSSKKLLLSDSGFYLCAWSRDMEKLFFGSGTQLSVL.

This chain links TRBV10-3 with TRBJ1-5; the match to TRBD1 covers 11 bases. The CDR3 consists of 18 residues. V dropped 5 bases and J dropped 2; count of bases not matched to a gene: 11. CDR1 ENHRY and CDR2 SYGVKD come from the germline V gene. CDR3 loop: CAISSSDRGPGGNQPQHF. The CDR3 DNA reads as TGTGCCATCAGTTCATCGGACAGGGGGCCGGGGGGCAATCAGCCCCAGCATTTT.

The chain combines TRBV19 with TRBJ1-4; D gene uncertain. The CDR3 has 17 residues. Germline V gene lookup returns CDR1 LNHDA and CDR2 SQIVND (reference sequence). The V gene lost 3 bases and the J gene lost 4 bases, with 18 bases spanning the gap. CDR3 region: CASSIGVGSRNNEKLFF. The CDR3 nucleotides are TGTGCCAGTAGTATTGGGGTAGGGAGCAGAAATAATGAAAAACTGTTTTTT. Together with reference TRBV19 and TRBJ1-4, the CDR3 gives the full variable domain: DGGITQSPKYLFRKEGQNVTLSCEQNLNHDAMYWYRQDPGQGLRLIYYSQIVNDFQKGDIAEGYSVSREKKESFPLTVTSAQKNPTAFYLCASSIGVGSRNNEKLFFGSGTQLSVL.

The CDR3 DNA is TGCGCCAGCAGTCCAGGGGAATTCTCTGGAAACACCATATATTTT. Protein: CASSPGEFSGNTIYF. This sequence joins TRBV10-2 and TRBJ1-3, with D maybe TRBD1 (6 bases). CDR1 and CDR2 (germline): WSHSY, SAAADI. This CDR3 spans 15 amino acids. Trimming pared 5 bases from V and 0 bases from J, leaving 11 bases between.

The genes are TRBV9 and TRBJ2-7; a possible D gene is TRBD1 (5 bases). Trimming took off 0 bases at V and 3 bases at J, with 7 bases between the two ends. CDR3 size: 13 residues. CDR1 is SGDLS and CDR2 is YYNGEE in the germline V gene. The CDR3 bases are TGTGCCAGCAGCGTAGGACAGAGCTACGAGCAGTACTTC. Protein product: CASSVGQSYEQYF.

The chain recombines TRBV29-1 with TRBJ2-6; D perhaps matches TRBD2 (5 bases). Germline V gene lookup returns CDR1 SQVTM and CDR2 ANQGSEA. The CDR3 is made up of 12 amino acids. V gave up 2 bases and J gave up 9 bases, with 8 bases separating them. This CDR3 is CSVEMGSNVLTF. The DNA of the CDR3 is TGCAGCGTTGAAATGGGGAGCAACGTCCTGACTTTC.

The chain combines TRBV19 with TRBJ1-2; TRBD1 aligns across 11 bases. Germline V gives CDR1 LNHDA, CDR2 SQIVND (reference sequence). The CDR3 runs 13 residues. Trimming at V came to 6 bases and at J to 8 bases, leaving 5 bases not matched to a gene. CDR3 bases: TGTGCCAGTAGGCCGGGACAGGGGGAAGGCTACACCTTC. Protein sequence: CASRPGQGEGYTF.

CDR3 region: CASKSPREKLFF. The CDR3 region has the DNA TGTGCCAGCAAATCGCCTCGGGAAAAACTGTTTTTT. The chain links TRBV27 to TRBJ1-4; no firm D call. With 7 bases removed from V and 8 bases from J, the gap between germline ends came to 11 bases. This CDR3 comprises 12 residues. Germline V gene data show CDR1 as MNHEY and CDR2 as SMNVEV (reference sequence).

The rearrangement joins TRBV24-1 to TRBJ2-2; 13 nucleotides agree with TRBD2. Germline loops: CDR1 KGHDR, CDR2 SFDVKD. Trimming removed 4 bases from V and 9 bases from J; junction bases left unmatched: 7. There are 16 residues in the CDR3. CDR3 residues: CATSELGLAGARELFF. The CDR3, as DNA: TGTGCCACCAGTGAGTTAGGACTAGCGGGAGCCAGGGAGCTGTTTTTT.

V is TRBV3-1 (or the pseudogene TRBV3-2) and J is TRBJ2-7; D is uncertain. V was shortened by 1 base and J by 4 bases, with 14 bases between the two germline ends. Germline CDR1 reads LGHDT; CDR2 reads YNNKEL (reference sequence). CDR3 size: 15 residues. The CDR3 region is CASSQGAIPIYEQYF. CDR3 bases: TGTGCCAGCAGCCAAGGGGCTATCCCTATATACGAGCAGTACTTC.

The rearrangement uses TRBV4-2 and TRBJ2-1; D gene ambiguous. Trimming pared 1 base from V and 9 bases from J, leaving 4 bases between. The CDR3 runs to 11 residues. Per germline, CDR1 LGHNA and CDR2 YNFKEQ. DNA for the CDR3: TGTGCCAGCAGCCAAGCCGGTGAGCAGTTCTTC. This gives the protein CASSQAGEQFF.

This chain connects TRBV2 to TRBJ2-1; 9 bases fit TRBD1. The V gene's germline CDR1 is SNHLY and CDR2 FYNNEI. Germline trimming cut 8 bases from V and 7 bases from J; bases unmatched to any gene: 3. This CDR3 is 12 amino acids long. CDR3 nucleotide sequence: TGTGCCAGCTCCGGACAGGGGAATGAGCAGTTCTTC. Its translation is CASSGQGNEQFF.

The CDR3 DNA is TGTGCCAGTAGTACAAGCGGGAGGTATTACAATGAGCAGTTCTTC. Its translation is CASSTSGRYYNEQFF. The V call is TRBV19, the J call TRBJ2-1; 9 bases are shared with TRBD2. V shed 4 bases and J 4 bases; nucleotides not matched to a gene: 5. Germline CDR1 and CDR2: LNHDA and SQIVND (reference sequence). The CDR3 is 15 amino acids.

This clone showed up just a few times. The CDR3 bases are TGTGCCAGCAGCTCCCCTAGGGGAACCGGGGAGCTGTTTTTT. It translates to CASSSPRGTGELFF. This chain uses TRBV7-8 with TRBJ2-2; D perhaps matches TRBD1 (5 bases). The germline CDR1 and CDR2 sequences are SGHVS and FQNEAQ. The ends were cut back, 4 bases at V and 5 bases at J, with 11 bases in the middle. CDR3 length: 14 amino acids.

This chain uses TRBV28 with TRBJ1-5; 11 nucleotides agree with TRBD1. CDR3 length: 15 amino acids. Germline values: CDR1 MDHEN, CDR2 SYDVKM. After removal of 4 bases from V and 6 bases from J, the junction contained 5 bases not matched to a gene. Written as DNA, the CDR3 is TGTGCCAGCAGTTCGGGACAGGGGGGTAGTCAGCCCCAGCATTTT. Translating gives CASSSGQGGSQPQHF. Full variable domain (missing parts from reference TRBV28 and TRBJ1-5): DVKVTQSSRYLVKRTGEKVFLECVQDMDHENMFWYRQDPGLGLRLIYFSYDVKMKEKGDIPEGYSVSREKKERFSLILESASTNQTSMYLCASSSGQGGSQPQHFGDGTRLSIL.

The CDR3 here is CASSWGTVNTGELFF. CDR3 DNA sequence: TGTGCCAGCAGCTGGGGGACAGTCAACACCGGGGAGCTGTTTTTT. J is TRBJ2-2 and V is TRBV5-4; 7 bases fit TRBD1. Germline CDR1 reads SGHNT; CDR2 reads YYREEE (reference sequence). Trimming at V came to 3 bases and at J to 2 bases, leaving 4 bases not matched to a gene. CDR3 length equals 15 residues.

The chain uses TRBV19 and TRBJ1-6; 8 bases line up with TRBD1. The CDR3 sequence is 15 residues long. Trimming at V came to 6 bases and at J to 5 bases, leaving 6 bases not matched to a gene. Germline CDR1 LNHDA, CDR2 SQIVND (reference sequence). The CDR3 loop reads CASSPGGLNNSPLHF. The CDR3 DNA reads as TGTGCCAGTAGCCCAGGGGGCCTAAATAATTCACCCCTCCACTTT.

The V gene is TRBV4-3, the J gene TRBJ2-2; the D gene is possibly TRBD2 (6 bases). V lost 0 bases, J lost 0 bases, and 11 bases lay in between. The CDR3 runs 17 residues. From germline, CDR1 is LGHNA and CDR2 YSLEER. The CDR3 is CASSQEVGGANTGELFF. DNA of the CDR3: TGCGCCAGCAGCCAAGAGGTCGGCGGGGCGAACACCGGGGAGCTGTTTTTT.

This chain links TRBV7-3 with TRBJ2-1; TRBD2 might be the D (7 bases). The germline gives CDR1 SGHTA, CDR2 FQGTGA. The CDR3 contains 15 residues. Trimming took off 2 bases at V and 5 bases at J, with 13 bases between the two ends. Here the CDR3 reads CASSLRRGLHNEQFF. The CDR3 nucleotides read TGTGCCAGCAGCTTACGGCGGGGGCTTCACAATGAGCAGTTCTTC.

Comments on this clone: Other DNA sequences in this sample translate to the same CDR3. The CDR3 loop is CASRRDRGYNEQFF. CDR3 DNA sequence: TGTGCCAGCAGACGGGACAGGGGCTACAATGAGCAGTTCTTC. The chain has TRBV2 and TRBJ2-1; TRBD1 agrees at 10 bases. J gave up 3 bases and V 6 bases, and 2 bases lay outside the gene matches. This CDR3 spans 14 amino acids. Germline assignment: CDR1 SNHLY and CDR2 FYNNEI.

The V and J genes are TRBV6-5 and TRBJ2-1; 8 bases align to TRBD2. The CDR3 contains 14 residues. CDR1 is MNHEY and CDR2 is SVGAGI in the germline V gene. V lost 7 bases, J lost 1 base, and 3 bases stayed unmatched. CDR3: CASTRGGSYNEQFF. CDR3 sequence (DNA): TGTGCCAGCACCCGGGGGGGTTCCTACAATGAGCAGTTCTTC.

This chain joins TRBV6-5 and TRBJ2-3; a weak D match, TRBD2 (7 bases). With 8 bases removed from V and 6 bases from J, the gap between germline ends came to 15 bases. CDR1 and CDR2 from the germline V gene are MNHEY and SVGAGI. The CDR3 extends over 13 amino acids. Here the CDR3 DNA reads TGTGCCAGCTACAGCGAGGGGGGGGATACGCAGTATTTT. Translation: CASYSEGGDTQYF.

The chain couples TRBV7-2 to TRBJ2-7; TRBD2 is a possible D gene (6 bases). The CDR3 length is 13 residues. The germline V gene encodes CDR1 SGHTA and CDR2 FQGNSA. The V gene lost 2 bases and the J gene lost 6 bases, with 11 bases spanning the gap. In DNA form, the CDR3 reads TGTGCCAGCAGCTTAAGACTAGTAGGCGAGCAGTACTTC. Translation: CASSLRLVGEQYF.

J is TRBJ1-1 and V is TRBV10-3; 7 nucleotides line up with TRBD1. The ends lost 1 base at V and 3 bases at J; junction bases unmatched: 5. Germline V gives CDR1 ENHRY, CDR2 SYGVKD. The CDR3 length is 15 residues. The CDR3 region is CAISEFEQGYTEAFF. CDR3 coding DNA: TGTGCCATCAGTGAGTTTGAACAGGGGTACACTGAAGCTTTCTTT.

This sequence joins TRBV29-1 and TRBJ1-5, with D possibly being TRBD1 (6 bases). CDR1 SQVTM and CDR2 ANQGSEA come from the germline V gene. Trimming cost V 4 bases and J 0 bases, with 7 bases left between them. The CDR3 sequence is 13 residues long. The CDR3: CSVGTDSNQPQHF. DNA for the CDR3: TGCAGCGTTGGGACAGATAGCAATCAGCCCCAGCATTTT.